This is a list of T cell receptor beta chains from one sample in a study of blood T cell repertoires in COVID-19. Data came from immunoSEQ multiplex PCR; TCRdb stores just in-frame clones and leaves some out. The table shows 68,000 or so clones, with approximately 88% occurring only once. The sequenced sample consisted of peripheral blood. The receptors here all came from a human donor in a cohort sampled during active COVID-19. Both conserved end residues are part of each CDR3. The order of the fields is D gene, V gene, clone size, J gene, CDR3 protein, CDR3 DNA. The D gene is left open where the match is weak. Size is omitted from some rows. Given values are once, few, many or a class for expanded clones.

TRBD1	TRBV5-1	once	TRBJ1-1	CASRRRGRETEAFF	TGCGCCAGCAGGAGGAGGGGGCGTGAAACTGAAGCTTTCTTT
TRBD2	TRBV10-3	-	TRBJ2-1	CAISESGPSGINEQFF	TGTGCCATCAGTGAGTCGGGGCCTAGCGGGATCAATGAGCAGTTCTTC
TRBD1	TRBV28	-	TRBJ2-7	CASRSGQSYEQYF	TGTGCCAGCAGATCGGGACAGAGCTACGAGCAGTACTTC
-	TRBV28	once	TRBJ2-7	CASSLTGLGGEQYF	TGTGCCAGCAGTTTAACCGGGCTCGGAGGCGAGCAGTACTTC
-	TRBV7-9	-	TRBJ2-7	CASSLEGGISYEQYF	TGTGCCAGCAGCTTAGAGGGGGGGATCTCCTACGAGCAGTACTTC
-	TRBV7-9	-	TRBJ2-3	CASSLRRDTQYF	TGTGCCAGCAGCTTACGGAGAGATACGCAGTATTTT
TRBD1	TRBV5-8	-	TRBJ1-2	CASSLGQGTYGYTF	TGTGCCAGCAGCTTGGGACAGGGGACCTATGGCTACACCTTC
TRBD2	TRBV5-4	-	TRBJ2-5	CASSHKRDGKTQYF	TGTGCCAGCAGCCATAAGCGGGATGGGAAGACCCAGTACTTC
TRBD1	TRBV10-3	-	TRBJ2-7	CAISGGTGMRGEQYF	TGTGCCATCAGTGGGGGGACAGGGATGAGGGGCGAGCAGTACTTC
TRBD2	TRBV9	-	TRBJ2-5	CASSSRAGGPLETQYF	TGTGCCAGCAGCTCACGAGCGGGGGGGCCCCTAGAGACCCAGTACTTC
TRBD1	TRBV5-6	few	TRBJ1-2	CASSLLTGTGGVGYTF	TGTGCCAGCAGCTTGCTTACCGGGACAGGGGGCGTAGGCTACACCTTC
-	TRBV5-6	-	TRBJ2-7	CASSFGGAYEQYF	TGTGCCAGCAGCTTTGGAGGTGCCTACGAGCAGTACTTC
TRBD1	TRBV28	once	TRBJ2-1	CASSKTRGTGSYNEQFF	TGTGCCAGCAGTAAAACCCGCGGGACAGGGAGCTACAATGAGCAGTTCTTC
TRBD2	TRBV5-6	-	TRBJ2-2	CASSTGGGSGELFF	TGTGCCAGCAGCACCGGCGGGGGGAGCGGGGAGCTGTTTTTT
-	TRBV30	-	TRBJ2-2	CAWGTGPGELFF	TGTGCCTGGGGTACAGGGCCCGGGGAGCTGTTTTTT
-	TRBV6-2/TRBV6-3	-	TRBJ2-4	CASSYLPGVAKNIQYF	TGTGCCAGCAGTTACCTGCCAGGGGTCGCCAAAAACATTCAGTACTTC